These T cell receptor beta chains were read from a single sample in a study of regulatory T cells in long-lasting Graves disease. TCRdb recomputed calls from the multiplex PCR reads with MiXCR, one row per CDR3 protein. The sample consists of approximately 390,000 distinct CDR3 sequences, 15% to 20% of them appearing once. This same sample was also part of a study on T cells in Graves' hyperthyroidism and ophthalmopathy.

The input for sequencing was peripheral blood mononuclear cells (PBMCs), taken at new diagnosis, from a patient treated with antithyroid drugs. These receptors originate from a young woman with Graves disease. Both conserved end residues are part of each CDR3. D genes are given only for firm matches. Clone size, where shown, is once, few, many, or a class for clones that have expanded.

J | D | V | size | DNA | CDR3
TRBJ1-6 | TRBD1 | TRBV2 | few | TGTGCCAGCAGTTTGTCCGGGACAGGGGAATTACCCCTCCACTTT | CASSLSGTGELPLHF
TRBJ1-4 | - | TRBV2 | many | TGTGCCAGCAGTGAAGCGAAACCCCCCGGGCTCCCCACTTTT | CASSEAKPPGLPTF
TRBJ1-2 | - | TRBV13 | few | TGTGCCAGCAGCACCATAAGCGGAGGGACGGCAGCTAACTATGGCTACACCTTC | CASSTISGGTAANYGYTF
TRBJ2-3 | TRBD2 | TRBV28 | - | TGTGCCAGCAGACCCGGACTAGCCGTCACGCAGTATTTT | CASRPGLAVTQYF
TRBJ1-2 | - | TRBV6-2/TRBV6-3 | - | TGTGCCAGCAGTTACAACCGTCACTATGGCTACACCTTC | CASSYNRHYGYTF
TRBJ2-3 | TRBD2 | TRBV6-1 | many | TGTGCCAGCAGTGAAACGGGGGGGGGGGCAGATACGCAGTATTTT | CASSETGGGADTQYF
TRBJ2-5 | TRBD2 | TRBV28 | many | TGTGCCAGCAGTCCTATTCCCGGGACTAGCGGGAGCCGAGAGACCCAGTACTTC | CASSPIPGTSGSRETQYF
TRBJ2-3 | - | TRBV5-1 | many | TGCGCCAGCAGCGGGCGGGGAGGGGGAGATACGCAGTATTTT | CASSGRGGGDTQYF
TRBJ2-7 | TRBD1 | TRBV3-1 | many | TGTGCCAGCAGCCAAAGAACCGGGACAGCTTCCTACGAGCAGTACTTC | CASSQRTGTASYEQYF
TRBJ2-7 | - | TRBV3-1 | medium-sized | TGTGCCAGCAGCCATGATCGGGGGCCTTACGAGCAGTACTTC | CASSHDRGPYEQYF
TRBJ2-3 | - | TRBV28 | many | TGTGCCAGCTCCTCTTGGGAGACTAGCACAGATACGCAGTATTTT | CASSSWETSTDTQYF